The TCR beta chain under discussion was sequenced for a study of blood T cell repertoires in COVID-19. Across the whole study: The United States, Italy and Spain supplied acute and convalescent COVID-19 samples. The cDNA or gDNA used as material had been derived from T cells, B-cell-depleted T cells, or PBMCs.

Authors' methods: Reference gene primer amplification yielded estimated nucleated cell counts. Libraries were prepared by immunoSEQ multiplex PCR; TCRdb keeps only in-frame clonotypes and omits some of them. Clone size and V and J calls were adopted from that table, with D and trimming inferred from the DNA. In the table there are approximately 210,000 clones, about 85% of which are singletons. The germline V gene encodes CDR1 SQVTM and CDR2 ANQGSEA. The V end lost 4 bases, the J end lost 4 bases, and 15 bases lay between the germline ends. The CDR3 length is 14 residues. The sequencing sample was made of peripheral blood. The clonotype was recovered from a man aged 70 or older with acute or convalescent COVID-19. V gene TRBV29-1 combines with J gene TRBJ2-3, with D possibly TRBD1 on 5 matching bases. Written as DNA, the CDR3 is TGCAGCGTTGTTGGGCAGGGTGGGGCAGATACGCAGTATTTT. The encoded protein is CSVVGQGGADTQYF.